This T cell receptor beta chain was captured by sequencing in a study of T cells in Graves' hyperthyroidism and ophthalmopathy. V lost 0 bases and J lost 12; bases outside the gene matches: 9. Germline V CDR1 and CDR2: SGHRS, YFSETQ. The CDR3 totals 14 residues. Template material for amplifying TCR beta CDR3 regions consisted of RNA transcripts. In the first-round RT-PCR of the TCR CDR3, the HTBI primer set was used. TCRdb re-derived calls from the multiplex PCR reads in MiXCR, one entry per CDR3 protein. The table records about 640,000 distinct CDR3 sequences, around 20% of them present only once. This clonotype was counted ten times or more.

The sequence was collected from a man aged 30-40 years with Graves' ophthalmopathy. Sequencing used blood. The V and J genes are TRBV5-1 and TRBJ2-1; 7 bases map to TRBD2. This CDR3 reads CASSLAGRPEAQFF. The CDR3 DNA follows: TGCGCCAGCAGCTTGGCCGGGAGGCCCGAGGCGCAGTTCTTC. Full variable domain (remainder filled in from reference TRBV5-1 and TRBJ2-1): KAGVTQTPRYLIKTRGQQVTLSCSPISGHRSVSWYQQTPGQGLQFLFEYFSETQRNKGNFPGRFSGRQFSNSRSEMNVSTLELGDSALYLCASSLAGRPEAQFFGPGTRLTVL.